This entry lists 14 T cell receptor beta chains sequenced from one sample in a study of radiotherapy plus CTLA-4 blockade in lung cancer. The data were produced by immunoSEQ multiplex PCR, yet TCRdb's version contains in-frame clones alone and is incomplete. The sample has approximately 35,000 clones, around 83% seen once; the top ten hold about 5.8%. The source was peripheral blood, collected from a patient treated with radiotherapy plus ipilimumab. These receptor sequences come from a human donor with non-small cell lung cancer who had stable disease on radiotherapy plus ipilimumab.

The genes are TRBV9 and TRBJ1-1; perhaps TRBD1 as D (5 bases). The CDR3 covers 15 residues. Germline V gene lookup returns CDR1 SGDLS and CDR2 YYNGEE. Trimming removed 4 bases at V and 0 bases at J, with 13 bases between. The CDR3, as DNA: TGTGCCAGCAGCCCTGGGGGAGGCTTGAACACTGAAGCTTTCTTT. Translation gives CASSPGGGLNTEAFF.

This clone appeared a single time. The genes are TRBV5-8 and TRBJ1-1; TRBD1 might be the D (6 bases). The V end was cut by 2 bases, the J end by 6 bases, with 23 bases between. The CDR3 sequence is 17 residues long. Germline V gene sequence: CDR1 SGHTS, CDR2 YDEGEE. This CDR3 reads CASSLVRGDGTVAEAFF. DNA for the CDR3: TGTGCCAGCAGCTTAGTCAGGGGAGATGGTACGGTAGCTGAAGCTTTCTTT.

This clone has more than one count but fewer than ten. This chain connects TRBV28 to TRBJ2-7, with a weak D call TRBD2 (6 bases). The germline V gene encodes CDR1 MDHEN and CDR2 SYDVKM. V was shortened by 2 bases and J by 0 bases, with 14 bases between the two germline ends. The CDR3 is 16 residues long. Here the CDR3 DNA reads TGTGCCAGCAGTTTAGCGGAGGCGGGAAACTCCTACGAGCAGTACTTC. The encoded protein is CASSLAEAGNSYEQYF. The full variable domain, in which reference TRBV28 and TRBJ2-7 provide the parts outside the CDR3, is DVKVTQSSRYLVKRTGEKVFLECVQDMDHENMFWYRQDPGLGLRLIYFSYDVKMKEKGDIPEGYSVSREKKERFSLILESASTNQTSMYLCASSLAEAGNSYEQYFGPGTRLTVT.

The chain recombines TRBV2 with TRBJ2-2, with D tentatively TRBD2 (5 bases). V lost 6 bases, J lost 4 bases, and 18 bases lay in between. This CDR3 is 16 amino acids long. Per germline, CDR1 SNHLY and CDR2 FYNNEI. DNA for the CDR3: TGTGCCAGCAGGGGTCCAGGAGGAGCCAGCACCGGGGAGCTGTTTTTT. Encoded protein: CASRGPGGASTGELFF.

This sequence joins TRBV21-1 and TRBJ2-3; TRBD1 is the table's D call and was not checked against the DNA. TRBV21-1 has pseudogene status. CDR3 length equals 16 residues. This chain's CDR3 is CASIPTGTGVTDTQYF. The CDR3 DNA is TGTGCCAGCATACCGACCGGGACAGGGGTCACAGATACGCAGTATTTT.

This chain links TRBV7-3 with TRBJ2-7; TRBD2 might be the D (5 bases). Deletions cut 0 bases from V and 0 bases from J, with 9 bases between. CDR1 is SGHTA, CDR2 FQGTGA, per germline. This CDR3 has 15 residues. CDR3 sequence: CASSLTGGSSYEQYF. CDR3 DNA sequence: TGTGCCAGCAGCTTAACAGGTGGGAGCTCCTACGAGCAGTACTTC.

The chain carries TRBV19 and TRBJ2-7; possible D gene TRBD1, 5 bases. V lost 3 bases, J lost 6 bases, and 9 bases lay in between. Per the germline V gene, CDR1 is LNHDA and CDR2 is SQIVND (reference sequence). The length of the CDR3 is 12 residues. The CDR3 loop reads CASSIRGGEQYF. CDR3 in DNA: TGTGCCAGTAGTATTAGGGGCGGCGAGCAGTACTTC.

V gene TRBV28 combines with J gene TRBJ2-7; TRBD2 matches at 16 bases. The CDR3 runs to 16 residues. The V gene end was trimmed by 6 bases and the J gene end by 3 bases; junction bases not matched to a gene: 5. Germline assignment: CDR1 MDHEN and CDR2 SYDVKM. CDR3 sequence reads: CASRWGLAGGHYEQYF. Written as DNA, the CDR3 is TGTGCCAGCAGATGGGGACTAGCGGGAGGGCACTACGAGCAGTACTTC.

As concerns this clone: This same CDR3 is encoded by further DNA sequences in the sample. The chain recombines TRBV7-9 with TRBJ1-2; TRBD1 matches at 7 bases. Trimming at V came to 2 bases and at J to 3 bases, leaving 6 bases not matched to a gene. Per the germline V gene, CDR1 is SEHNR and CDR2 is FQNEAQ (reference sequence). The CDR3 spans 15 residues. The CDR3 coding sequence is TGTGCCAGCAGCTTAAGGGGGGACAGTTACTATGGCTACACCTTC. Translating gives CASSLRGDSYYGYTF.

This clone was detected once. The CDR3 region has the DNA TGCGCCAGCAGCCCGGGGACAGGGCTGGACTATGGCTACACCTTC. Amino acids: CASSPGTGLDYGYTF. V is TRBV4-3 and J is TRBJ1-2; 9 bases agree with TRBD1. Germline trimming cut 4 bases from V and 3 bases from J; bases unmatched to any gene: 6. CDR3 length: 15 residues. The germline V gene has CDR1 LGHNA and CDR2 YSLEER.

CDR3: CASSSTTGGHGYTF. The CDR3 DNA reads as TGTGCCAGCAGCTCCACGACAGGGGGCCATGGCTACACCTTC. The rearrangement joins TRBV7-9 to TRBJ1-2, with TRBD1 matching 10 bases. This CDR3 is 14 amino acids long. Losses at the gene ends were 4 bases for V and 6 bases for J; bases not matched to a gene: 5. Germline assignment: CDR1 SEHNR and CDR2 FQNEAQ (reference sequence).

The chain couples TRBV7-6 to TRBJ2-7, with TRBD2 matching over 16 bases. Trimming took 5 bases from V and 2 from J; bases not matched to a gene: 9. The germline V gene has CDR1 SGHVS and CDR2 FNYEAQ. This CDR3 has 18 amino acids. CDR3 region: CASSSPGLAGGNPYEQYF. CDR3 DNA sequence: TGTGCCAGCAGCAGCCCGGGACTAGCGGGAGGGAACCCCTACGAGCAGTACTTC.

V gene TRBV6-4 combines with J gene TRBJ1-2; D is unresolved. V lost 3 bases and J lost 2, with 10 bases in between. From germline, CDR1 is MRHNA and CDR2 SNTAGT. The CDR3 has 14 amino acids. Here the CDR3 DNA reads TGTGCCAGCAGTGAACGGACTTGGAACTATGGCTACACCTTC. Encoded protein: CASSERTWNYGYTF.

V usage is TRBV9 and J usage is TRBJ2-6, with no clear D. The germline V and J ends were trimmed by 4 bases and 0 bases, with 5 bases remaining between them. Germline lookup yields CDR1 SGDLS and CDR2 YYNGEE. The length of the CDR3 is 14 residues. The CDR3 region has the DNA TGTGCCAGCAGCCTCCCCTCTGGGGCCAACGTCCTGACTTTC. Residues: CASSLPSGANVLTF.